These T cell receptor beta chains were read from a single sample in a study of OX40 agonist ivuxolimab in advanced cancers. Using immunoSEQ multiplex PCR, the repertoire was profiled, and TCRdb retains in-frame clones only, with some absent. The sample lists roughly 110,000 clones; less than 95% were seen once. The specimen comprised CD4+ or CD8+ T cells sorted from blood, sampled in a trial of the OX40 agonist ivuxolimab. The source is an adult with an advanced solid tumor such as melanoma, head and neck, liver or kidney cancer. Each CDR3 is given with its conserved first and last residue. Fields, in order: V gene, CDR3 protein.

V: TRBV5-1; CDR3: CASSFLPDVNTEAFF
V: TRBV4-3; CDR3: CASSQGGGSKNIQYF
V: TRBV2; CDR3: CASMKLGYEQYF
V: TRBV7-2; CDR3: CASSLSPRLAGILKDTQYF
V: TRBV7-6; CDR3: CASSLGSRHLNTEAFF
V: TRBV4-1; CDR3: CASSLYSWGEQFF
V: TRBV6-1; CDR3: CASISGAFTDTQYF
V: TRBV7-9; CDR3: CASSPWTADSGANVLTF
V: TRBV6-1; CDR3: CASRPGRHTGELFF
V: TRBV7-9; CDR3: CASSRPGQGAPTQYF
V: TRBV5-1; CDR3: CASSPSTGGIQNEQFF
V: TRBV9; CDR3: CASRGTGEDSTQYF
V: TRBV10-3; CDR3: CAISESQSGGYTF
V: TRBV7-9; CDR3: CASSLDLGPYEQYF
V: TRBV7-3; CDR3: CASSSVATRPGGQDYTF
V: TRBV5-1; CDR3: CASSLSLGGENIQYF
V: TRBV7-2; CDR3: CASSSTRGGYEQYF
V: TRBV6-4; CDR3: CASSRQEMDEQFF
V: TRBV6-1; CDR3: CASSEGLGRATDTQYF
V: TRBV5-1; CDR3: CASSLGAYEQYF
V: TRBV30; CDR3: CAWSPRGGGLNQPQHF
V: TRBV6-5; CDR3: CASSYTGQGPYEQYF
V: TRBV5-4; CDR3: CASSSPLHYNEQFF
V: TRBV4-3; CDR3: CASSQDPLGAANTEAFF
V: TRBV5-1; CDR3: CASSSQGGTGDTQYF
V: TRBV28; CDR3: CASRSAVETQYF
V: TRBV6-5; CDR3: CASSYGRNTEAFF
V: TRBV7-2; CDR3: CASSSLQVTSSPLHF